The rows below give T cell receptor beta chains drawn from one sample of a study of cytomegalovirus exposure and HLA in healthy donors. Sequencing used immunoSEQ multiplex PCR; TCRdb keeps in-frame clones, though not all of them. The data show approximately 150,000 clones, 70% to 80% seen once. Sequencing used PBMCs. All receptors derive from a woman in her forties or fifties in good health and CMV-seronegative. Both conserved end residues are part of each CDR3. The D gene is left open where the match is weak. Only part of the rows carry a size: once, few, many, or a class if the clone is expanded.

j_gene: TRBJ1-6
abundance: .
d_gene: .
v_gene: TRBV7-8
CDR3nt: TGTGCCAGCAGCTTGCAGGGTTTCAATTCACCCCTCCACTTT
CDR3aa: CASSLQGFNSPLHF

j_gene: TRBJ2-7
abundance: .
d_gene: .
v_gene: TRBV5-1
CDR3nt: TGCGCCAGCAGCTTGGGGGGGAGCAAAGGGGGTTACGAGCAGTACTTC
CDR3aa: CASSLGGSKGGYEQYF

j_gene: TRBJ1-1
abundance: .
d_gene: .
v_gene: TRBV28
CDR3nt: TGTGCCAGCATCGACTATTTTGGCGGGGATAACACTGAAGCTTTCTTT
CDR3aa: CASIDYFGGDNTEAFF

j_gene: TRBJ1-1
abundance: .
d_gene: TRBD1
v_gene: TRBV25-1
CDR3nt: TGTGCCAGCAGAACACAGGGGGCGTCCACTGAAGCTTTCTTT
CDR3aa: CASRTQGASTEAFF

j_gene: TRBJ1-1
abundance: .
d_gene: .
v_gene: TRBV5-1
CDR3nt: TGCGCCAGCAGCTCCGACAGCGCATACACTGAAGCTTTCTTT
CDR3aa: CASSSDSAYTEAFF

j_gene: TRBJ2-3
abundance: .
d_gene: TRBD1
v_gene: TRBV27
CDR3nt: TGTGCCAGCAGTGGGGGCCCGAGTCGGACAGGGGGTACGGATACGCAGTATTTT
CDR3aa: CASSGGPSRTGGTDTQYF

j_gene: TRBJ2-6
abundance: .
d_gene: .
v_gene: TRBV5-1
CDR3nt: TGCGCCAGCAGTTTCTTCTCTGGGGCCAACGTCCTGACTTTC
CDR3aa: CASSFFSGANVLTF

j_gene: TRBJ2-1
abundance: .
d_gene: .
v_gene: TRBV9
CDR3nt: TGTGCCAGCAGCCCCCGCGGCGTTCACAATGAGCAGTTCTTC
CDR3aa: CASSPRGVHNEQFF

j_gene: TRBJ2-7
abundance: .
d_gene: .
v_gene: TRBV23-1
CDR3nt: TGCGCCAGCAGTCAAATCCTACAGCCAGCCTACGAGCAGTACTTC
CDR3aa: CASSQILQPAYEQYF

j_gene: TRBJ1-1
abundance: few
d_gene: .
v_gene: TRBV9
CDR3nt: TGTGCCAGCAGCGCCCCCGATCGGGGTGAAGCTTTCTTT
CDR3aa: CASSAPDRGEAFF

j_gene: TRBJ1-2
abundance: .
d_gene: .
v_gene: TRBV9
CDR3nt: TGTGCCAGCAGCGTAGAGGACAGACTCTATGGCTACACCTTC
CDR3aa: CASSVEDRLYGYTF

j_gene: TRBJ1-1
abundance: .
d_gene: .
v_gene: TRBV29-1
CDR3nt: TGCAGCGTTGCGGGGGGGGCGAACACTGAAGCTTTCTTT
CDR3aa: CSVAGGANTEAFF

j_gene: TRBJ1-1
abundance: once
d_gene: .
v_gene: TRBV18
CDR3nt: TGTGCCAGCTCACCAGGGGCGGGGGGCACTGAAGCTTTCTTT
CDR3aa: CASSPGAGGTEAFF

j_gene: TRBJ2-1
abundance: .
d_gene: .
v_gene: TRBV6-6
CDR3nt: TGTGCCAGCATCCCGGGACACCGTAGCTCCTACAATGAGCAGTTCTTC
CDR3aa: CASIPGHRSSYNEQFF

j_gene: TRBJ1-4
abundance: .
d_gene: .
v_gene: TRBV27
CDR3nt: TGTGCCAGCAGTTTACAGGGACTCACTAATGAAAAACTGTTTTTT
CDR3aa: CASSLQGLTNEKLFF

j_gene: TRBJ2-5
abundance: .
d_gene: .
v_gene: TRBV7-9
CDR3nt: TGTGCCAGCAGCTTATTCGGGACATTGGGGGAGACCCAGTACTTC
CDR3aa: CASSLFGTLGETQYF

j_gene: TRBJ2-1
abundance: .
d_gene: TRBD1
v_gene: TRBV7-9
CDR3nt: TGTGCCAGCAGCCAGCCTGGGACAGGGAGGCATGAGCAGTTCTTC
CDR3aa: CASSQPGTGRHEQFF

j_gene: TRBJ2-5
abundance: .
d_gene: TRBD2
v_gene: TRBV11-3
CDR3nt: TGTGCCAGCAGCTCCAGCGGGGAACGAGAGACCCAGTACTTC
CDR3aa: CASSSSGERETQYF

j_gene: TRBJ1-1
abundance: .
d_gene: .
v_gene: TRBV14
CDR3nt: TGTGCCAGCAGCCACAGGCAGAACACTGAAGCTTTCTTT
CDR3aa: CASSHRQNTEAFF

j_gene: TRBJ1-1
abundance: .
d_gene: TRBD1
v_gene: TRBV5-1
CDR3nt: TGCGCCAGCAGCTCCGGACAGGGGGCGCTTACTGAAGCTTTCTTT
CDR3aa: CASSSGQGALTEAFF

j_gene: TRBJ2-5
abundance: .
d_gene: TRBD2
v_gene: TRBV6-5
CDR3nt: TGTGCCAGCAGTTACGGCGGGAGGGCCGTAGAGACCCAGTACTTC
CDR3aa: CASSYGGRAVETQYF

j_gene: TRBJ2-1
abundance: .
d_gene: TRBD2
v_gene: TRBV7-2
CDR3nt: TGTGCCAGCAGACGCCCGGGACTAGCAAGCAATGAGCAGTTCTTC
CDR3aa: CASRRPGLASNEQFF

j_gene: TRBJ2-5
abundance: .
d_gene: .
v_gene: TRBV9
CDR3nt: TGTGCCAGCAGCGTAGTGGGGGCTGGAGAGACCCAGTACTTC
CDR3aa: CASSVVGAGETQYF

j_gene: TRBJ2-2
abundance: .
d_gene: TRBD2
v_gene: TRBV14
CDR3nt: TGTGCCAGCAGCCAACAAAGCGGAGCGGGAGTGAACACCGGGGAGCTGTTTTTT
CDR3aa: CASSQQSGAGVNTGELFF

j_gene: TRBJ2-7
abundance: .
d_gene: TRBD2
v_gene: TRBV4-1
CDR3nt: TGCGCCAGCAGCCAGAAGGTTTTGGCGGGAGAGTCCTACGAGCAGTACTTC
CDR3aa: CASSQKVLAGESYEQYF

j_gene: TRBJ2-3
abundance: .
d_gene: TRBD2
v_gene: TRBV10-3
CDR3nt: TGTGCCATCAGTGACGGGAGGGGAGATACGCAGTATTTT
CDR3aa: CAISDGRGDTQYF

j_gene: TRBJ1-2
abundance: .
d_gene: .
v_gene: TRBV5-1
CDR3nt: TGCGCCAGCAGCTTGGCCAACCTCCTCGGGGATGGCTACACCTTC
CDR3aa: CASSLANLLGDGYTF

j_gene: TRBJ1-3
abundance: .
d_gene: .
v_gene: TRBV4-2
CDR3nt: TGTGCCAGCAGCCCCCCGATAGGGGGAGATTTGTCTGGAAACACCATATATTTT
CDR3aa: CASSPPIGGDLSGNTIYF

j_gene: TRBJ2-2
abundance: .
d_gene: .
v_gene: TRBV6-6
CDR3nt: TGTGCCAGCAGCAAGTCGGGGGGCTCGGCCGGGGAGCTGTTTTTT
CDR3aa: CASSKSGGSAGELFF

j_gene: TRBJ1-1
abundance: .
d_gene: TRBD1
v_gene: TRBV7-9
CDR3nt: TGTGCCAGCAGGTGGGGGACAGAAAACACTGAAGCTTTCTTT
CDR3aa: CASRWGTENTEAFF

j_gene: TRBJ1-1
abundance: .
d_gene: .
v_gene: TRBV18
CDR3nt: TGTGCCAGCTCACCACCCAATCCCACTGAAGCTTTCTTT
CDR3aa: CASSPPNPTEAFF

j_gene: TRBJ1-2
abundance: .
d_gene: .
v_gene: TRBV15
CDR3nt: TGTGCCACCAGCAGAGATCCAACTTCTAACTATGGCTACACCTTC
CDR3aa: CATSRDPTSNYGYTF

j_gene: TRBJ1-6
abundance: .
d_gene: .
v_gene: TRBV5-6
CDR3nt: TGTGCCAGCAGCTTGCCTCGAGGGCCGCTTAATTCACCCCTCCACTTT
CDR3aa: CASSLPRGPLNSPLHF

j_gene: TRBJ2-1
abundance: .
d_gene: TRBD1
v_gene: TRBV19
CDR3nt: TGTGCCAGTAGTCCAACCCTCGGACAGGGTAAGGTACGACCCTACAATGAGCAGTTCTTC
CDR3aa: CASSPTLGQGKVRPYNEQFF

j_gene: TRBJ2-2
abundance: .
d_gene: .
v_gene: TRBV7-8
CDR3nt: TGTGCCAGCAGCTCGACAACAAACACCGGGGAGCTGTTTTTT
CDR3aa: CASSSTTNTGELFF

j_gene: TRBJ2-5
abundance: .
d_gene: TRBD2
v_gene: TRBV7-2
CDR3nt: TGTGCCAGCAGCTTTTGGACTAGCGGGGGGGCCGGCGAGACCCAGTACTTC
CDR3aa: CASSFWTSGGAGETQYF

j_gene: TRBJ1-4
abundance: .
d_gene: .
v_gene: TRBV7-2
CDR3nt: TGTGCCAGCAGCCCGGGAGACCGACTTACTAATGAAAAACTGTTTTTT
CDR3aa: CASSPGDRLTNEKLFF

j_gene: TRBJ2-3
abundance: .
d_gene: .
v_gene: TRBV6-5
CDR3nt: TGTGCCAGCAGTCCCTACACCCTAGAGGTGGGTACGCAGTATTTT
CDR3aa: CASSPYTLEVGTQYF

j_gene: TRBJ1-3
abundance: .
d_gene: .
v_gene: TRBV7-2
CDR3nt: TGTGCCAGCAGCTTATATCGCGGCAGGGGATCAAACACCATATATTTT
CDR3aa: CASSLYRGRGSNTIYF

j_gene: TRBJ2-7
abundance: .
d_gene: TRBD2
v_gene: TRBV23-1
CDR3nt: TGCGCCAGCAGCCGCGGACTAGCGGGACTACATACCCAACCCAAGGGCTACGAGCAGTACTTC
CDR3aa: CASSRGLAGLHTQPKGYEQYF

j_gene: TRBJ1-2
abundance: .
d_gene: .
v_gene: TRBV14
CDR3nt: TGTGCCAGCAGCCGGGATCAGGGGCTTGGCTACACCTTC
CDR3aa: CASSRDQGLGYTF

j_gene: TRBJ2-7
abundance: .
d_gene: TRBD1
v_gene: TRBV4-3
CDR3nt: TGCGCCAGCAGCCGCGGGACAGGTCCTTACGAGCAGTACTTC
CDR3aa: CASSRGTGPYEQYF

j_gene: TRBJ2-1
abundance: .
d_gene: TRBD2
v_gene: TRBV5-5
CDR3nt: TGTGCCAGCAGCATGATTCTAGCGGGGTCCTACAATGAGCAGTTCTTC
CDR3aa: CASSMILAGSYNEQFF

j_gene: TRBJ2-1
abundance: .
d_gene: TRBD1
v_gene: TRBV14
CDR3nt: TGTGCCAGCAGCCTGATGGGGACAGTCTACAATGAGCAGTTCTTC
CDR3aa: CASSLMGTVYNEQFF

j_gene: TRBJ2-1
abundance: .
d_gene: .
v_gene: TRBV15
CDR3nt: TGTGCCACCAGCGGAGGGGGAGGTTGGGGTGAGCAGTTCTTC
CDR3aa: CATSGGGGWGEQFF

j_gene: TRBJ2-7
abundance: .
d_gene: TRBD1
v_gene: TRBV7-2
CDR3nt: TGTGCCAGCAGCACCGGGACAGAATCCTACGAGCAGTACTTC
CDR3aa: CASSTGTESYEQYF

j_gene: TRBJ1-3
abundance: .
d_gene: .
v_gene: TRBV19
CDR3nt: TGTGCCAGTAGTATAGGAGTCGTCTCTGGAAACACCATATATTTT
CDR3aa: CASSIGVVSGNTIYF

j_gene: TRBJ2-7
abundance: .
d_gene: .
v_gene: TRBV20-1
CDR3nt: TGCAGTGCTTGCCGGGAGTACGAGCAGTACTTC
CDR3aa: CSACREYEQYF

j_gene: TRBJ1-2
abundance: .
d_gene: TRBD1
v_gene: TRBV4-3
CDR3nt: TGCGCCAGCAGCCAAGATCAGGGGGACTATGGCTACACCTTC
CDR3aa: CASSQDQGDYGYTF

j_gene: TRBJ2-7
abundance: .
d_gene: .
v_gene: TRBV18
CDR3nt: TGTGCCAGCTCAATCGGGACACTCTCCTACGAGCAGTACTTC
CDR3aa: CASSIGTLSYEQYF